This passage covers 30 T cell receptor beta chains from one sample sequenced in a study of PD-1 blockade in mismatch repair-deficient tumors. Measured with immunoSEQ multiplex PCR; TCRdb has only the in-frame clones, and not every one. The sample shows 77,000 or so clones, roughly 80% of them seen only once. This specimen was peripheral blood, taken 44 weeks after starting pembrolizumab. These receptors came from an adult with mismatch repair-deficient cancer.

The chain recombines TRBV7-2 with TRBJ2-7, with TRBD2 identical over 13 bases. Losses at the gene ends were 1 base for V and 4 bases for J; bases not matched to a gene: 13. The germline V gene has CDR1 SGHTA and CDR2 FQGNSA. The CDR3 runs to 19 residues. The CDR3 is CASSLDVSRRGLAGYEQYF. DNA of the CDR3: TGTGCCAGCAGCTTAGACGTATCTAGGCGGGGACTAGCGGGATACGAGCAGTACTTC.

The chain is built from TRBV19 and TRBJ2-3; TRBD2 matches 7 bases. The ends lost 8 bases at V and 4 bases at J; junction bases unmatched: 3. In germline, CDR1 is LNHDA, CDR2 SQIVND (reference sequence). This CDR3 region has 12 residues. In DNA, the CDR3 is TGTGCCAGTGGACTAGGCGCAGATACGCAGTATTTT. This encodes CASGLGADTQYF. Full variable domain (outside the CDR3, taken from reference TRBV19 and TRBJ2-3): DGGITQSPKYLFRKEGQNVTLSCEQNLNHDAMYWYRQDPGQGLRLIYYSQIVNDFQKGDIAEGYSVSREKKESFPLTVTSAQKNPTAFYLCASGLGADTQYFGPGTRLTVL.

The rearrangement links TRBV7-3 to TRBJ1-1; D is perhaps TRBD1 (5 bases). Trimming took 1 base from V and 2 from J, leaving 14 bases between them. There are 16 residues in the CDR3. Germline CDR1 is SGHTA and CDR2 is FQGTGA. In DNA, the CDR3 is TGTGCCAGCAGCTTAAAGCCCCTCGGACAAAACACTGAAGCTTTCTTT. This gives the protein CASSLKPLGQNTEAFF.

In DNA form, the CDR3 reads TGTGCCAGTAGTAGGGACAGGAACACTGAAGCTTTCTTT. Translated, it gives CASSRDRNTEAFF. The V call is TRBV19, the J call TRBJ1-1; 7 bases fit TRBD1. This CDR3 region has 13 residues. Germline V gene sequence: CDR1 LNHDA, CDR2 SQIVND (reference sequence). V was pared by 4 bases and J by 1 base, with 0 bases of the junction left unmatched.

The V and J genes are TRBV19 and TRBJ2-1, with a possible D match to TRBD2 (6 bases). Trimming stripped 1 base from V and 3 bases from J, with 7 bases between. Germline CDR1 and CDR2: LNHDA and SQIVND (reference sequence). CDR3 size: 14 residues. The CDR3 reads CASSIAGDYNEQFF. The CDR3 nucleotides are TGTGCCAGTAGTATAGCGGGAGACTACAATGAGCAGTTCTTC.

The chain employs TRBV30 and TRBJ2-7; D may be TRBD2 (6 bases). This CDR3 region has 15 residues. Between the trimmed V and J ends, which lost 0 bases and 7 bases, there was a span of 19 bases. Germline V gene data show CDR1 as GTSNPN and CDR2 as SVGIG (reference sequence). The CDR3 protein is CAWSVQGGRREEQYF. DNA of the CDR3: TGTGCCTGGAGTGTACAAGGAGGGCGGCGAGAGGAGCAGTACTTC.

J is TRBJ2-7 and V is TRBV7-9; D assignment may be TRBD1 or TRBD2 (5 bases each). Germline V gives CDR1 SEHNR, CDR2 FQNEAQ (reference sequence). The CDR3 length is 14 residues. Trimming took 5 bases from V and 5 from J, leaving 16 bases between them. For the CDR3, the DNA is TGTGCCAGCAGCCCCCTGGGGACCATCCACGAGCAGTACTTC. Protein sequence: CASSPLGTIHEQYF.

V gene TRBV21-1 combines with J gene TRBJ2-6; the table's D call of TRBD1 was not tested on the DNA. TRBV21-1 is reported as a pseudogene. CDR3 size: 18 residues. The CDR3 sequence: CASSRRDRGTFGANVLTF. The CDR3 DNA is TGTGCCAGCAGCCGCCGGGACAGGGGAACATTCGGGGCCAACGTCCTGACTTTC.

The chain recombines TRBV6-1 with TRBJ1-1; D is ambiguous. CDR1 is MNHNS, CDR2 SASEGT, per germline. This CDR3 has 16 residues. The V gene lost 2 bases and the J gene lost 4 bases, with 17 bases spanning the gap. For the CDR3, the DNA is TGTGCCAGCAGTGAATGGGTCCTGCTCGGGAGCACTGAAGCTTTCTTT. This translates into CASSEWVLLGSTEAFF.

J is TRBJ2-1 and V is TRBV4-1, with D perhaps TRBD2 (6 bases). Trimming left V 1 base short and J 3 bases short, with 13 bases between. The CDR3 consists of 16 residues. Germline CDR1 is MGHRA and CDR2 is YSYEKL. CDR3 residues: CASSQVPGESYNEQFF. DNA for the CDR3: TGCGCCAGCAGCCAAGTTCCGGGAGAAAGCTACAATGAGCAGTTCTTC.

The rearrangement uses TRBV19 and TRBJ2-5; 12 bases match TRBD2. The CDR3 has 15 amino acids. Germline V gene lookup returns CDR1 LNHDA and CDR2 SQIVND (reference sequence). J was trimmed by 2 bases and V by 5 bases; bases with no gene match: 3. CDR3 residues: CASSLGLAGQETQYF. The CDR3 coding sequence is TGTGCCAGTAGTCTCGGACTAGCGGGACAAGAGACCCAGTACTTC.

DNA for the CDR3: TGTGCCAGCAGCTACAAGGGACAGCTCTACGAGCAGTACTTC. Its protein product is CASSYKGQLYEQYF. The V gene is TRBV7-9, the J gene TRBJ2-7, with 7 bases aligning to TRBD1. V trimming: 4 bases; J trimming: 3 bases; junction bases outside the gene matches: 6. The length of the CDR3 is 14 residues. Per the germline V gene, CDR1 is SEHNR and CDR2 is FQNEAQ (reference sequence).

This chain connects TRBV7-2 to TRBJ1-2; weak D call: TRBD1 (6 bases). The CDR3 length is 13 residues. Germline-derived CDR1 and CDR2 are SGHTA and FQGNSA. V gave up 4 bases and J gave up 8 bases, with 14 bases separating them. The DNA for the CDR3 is TGTGCCAGCAGCTCCTCGGGGCAGGGGGGCTACACCTTC. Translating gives CASSSSGQGGYTF.

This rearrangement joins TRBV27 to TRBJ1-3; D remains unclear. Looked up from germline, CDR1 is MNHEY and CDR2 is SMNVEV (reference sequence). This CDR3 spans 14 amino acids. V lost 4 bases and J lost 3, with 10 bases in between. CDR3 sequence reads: CASSSFGVGNTIYF. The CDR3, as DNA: TGTGCCAGCAGTTCATTCGGGGTTGGAAACACCATATATTTT.

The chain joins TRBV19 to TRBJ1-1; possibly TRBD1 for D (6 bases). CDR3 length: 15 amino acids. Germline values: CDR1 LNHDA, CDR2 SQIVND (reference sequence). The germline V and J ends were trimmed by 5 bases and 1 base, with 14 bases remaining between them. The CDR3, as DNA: TGTGCCAGTAGTGAACAGGGCCGAGGGAACACTGAAGCTTTCTTT. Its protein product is CASSEQGRGNTEAFF.

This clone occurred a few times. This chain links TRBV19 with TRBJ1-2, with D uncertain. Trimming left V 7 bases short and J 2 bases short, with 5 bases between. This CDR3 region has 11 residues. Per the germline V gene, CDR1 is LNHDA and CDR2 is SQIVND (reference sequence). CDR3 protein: CASTENYGYTF. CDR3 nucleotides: TGTGCCAGTACTGAGAACTATGGCTACACCTTC.

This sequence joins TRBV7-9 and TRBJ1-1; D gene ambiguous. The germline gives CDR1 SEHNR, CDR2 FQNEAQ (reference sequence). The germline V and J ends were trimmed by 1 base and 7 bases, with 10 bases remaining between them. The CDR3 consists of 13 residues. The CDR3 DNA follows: TGTGCCAGCAGCTTAGAGGCAGCAAATGAAGCTTTCTTT. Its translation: CASSLEAANEAFF.

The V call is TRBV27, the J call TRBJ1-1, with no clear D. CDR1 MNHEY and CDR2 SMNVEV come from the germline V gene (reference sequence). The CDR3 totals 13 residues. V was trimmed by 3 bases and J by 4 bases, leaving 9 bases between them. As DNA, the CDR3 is TGTGCCAGCAGTTTTGGGTCAGGCACTGAAGCTTTCTTT. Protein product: CASSFGSGTEAFF.

CDR3 in amino acids: CASTTIQTGRETQYF. DNA of the CDR3: TGCGCCAGCACAACTATACAGACAGGGCGGGAGACCCAGTACTTC. V and J are TRBV5-1 and TRBJ2-5, with 7 positions matching TRBD1. This CDR3 has 15 residues. CDR1 is SGHRS, CDR2 YFSETQ, per germline. V lost 6 bases to trimming and J lost 5 bases; unmatched junction nucleotides: 13.

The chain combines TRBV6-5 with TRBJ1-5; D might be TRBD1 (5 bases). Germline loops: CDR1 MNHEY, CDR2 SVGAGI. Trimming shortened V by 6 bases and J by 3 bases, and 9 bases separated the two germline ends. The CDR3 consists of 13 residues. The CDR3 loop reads CASRRGDNQPQHF. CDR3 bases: TGTGCCAGCAGGAGGGGCGACAATCAGCCCCAGCATTTT.

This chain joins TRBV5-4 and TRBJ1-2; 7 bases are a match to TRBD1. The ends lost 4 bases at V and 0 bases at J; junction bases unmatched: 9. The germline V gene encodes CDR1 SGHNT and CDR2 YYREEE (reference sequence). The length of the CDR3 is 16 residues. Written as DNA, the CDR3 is TGTGCCAGCAGCGGGTACAGGGGCCCGACTAACTATGGCTACACCTTC. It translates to CASSGYRGPTNYGYTF.

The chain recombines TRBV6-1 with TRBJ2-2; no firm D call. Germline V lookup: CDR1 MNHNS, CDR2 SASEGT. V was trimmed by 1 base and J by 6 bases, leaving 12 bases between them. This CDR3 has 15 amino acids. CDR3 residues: CASSEGLDSPGELFF. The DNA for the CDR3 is TGTGCCAGCAGTGAAGGGCTAGATTCCCCCGGGGAGCTGTTTTTT.

CDR3 amino acids: CASSSRPSNEKLFF. Written as DNA, the CDR3 is TGTGCCAGCAGCTCTCGGCCTAGTAATGAAAAACTGTTTTTT. The rearrangement uses TRBV7-2 and TRBJ1-4, with no clear D. The CDR3 covers 14 residues. Germline V gene sequence: CDR1 SGHTA, CDR2 FQGNSA. Between the trimmed V and J ends, which lost 4 bases and 4 bases, there was a span of 10 bases.

This CDR3 reads CSVEGRVGGYTF. The CDR3 DNA is TGCAGCGTCGAGGGTCGGGTCGGAGGCTACACCTTC. V gene TRBV29-1 combines with J gene TRBJ1-2; no reliable D call. The CDR3 runs to 12 residues. Germline V gene sequence: CDR1 SQVTM, CDR2 ANQGSEA. Trimming pared 6 bases from V and 8 bases from J, leaving 16 bases between.

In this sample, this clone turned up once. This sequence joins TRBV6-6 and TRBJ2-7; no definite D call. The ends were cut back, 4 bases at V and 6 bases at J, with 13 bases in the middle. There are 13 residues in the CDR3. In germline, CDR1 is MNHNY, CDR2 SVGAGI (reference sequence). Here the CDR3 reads CASSFDPLSEQYF. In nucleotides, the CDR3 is TGTGCCAGCAGTTTTGATCCCTTATCCGAGCAGTACTTC.

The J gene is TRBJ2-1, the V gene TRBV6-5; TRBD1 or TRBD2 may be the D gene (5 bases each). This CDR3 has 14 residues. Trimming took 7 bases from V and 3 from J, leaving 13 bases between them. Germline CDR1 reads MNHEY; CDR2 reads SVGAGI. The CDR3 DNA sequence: TGTGCCAGCACAGCCGGGACCTACTACAATGAGCAGTTCTTC. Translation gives CASTAGTYYNEQFF.

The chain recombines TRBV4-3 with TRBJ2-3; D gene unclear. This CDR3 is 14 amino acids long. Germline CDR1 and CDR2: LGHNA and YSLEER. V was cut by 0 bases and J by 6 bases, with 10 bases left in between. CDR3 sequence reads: CASSQDLGDDTQYF. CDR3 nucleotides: TGCGCCAGCAGCCAAGATTTGGGCGATGATACGCAGTATTTT.

CDR3 DNA: TGTGCCAGCAGCTCTGACCCGGGGGTTGGAAACACCATATATTTT. Protein sequence: CASSSDPGVGNTIYF. The chain carries TRBV5-6 and TRBJ1-3; maybe TRBD1 (5 bases). Germline CDR1 is SGHDT and CDR2 is YYEEEE. This CDR3 has 15 residues. Trimming removed 3 bases from V and 3 bases from J, with 13 bases in between.

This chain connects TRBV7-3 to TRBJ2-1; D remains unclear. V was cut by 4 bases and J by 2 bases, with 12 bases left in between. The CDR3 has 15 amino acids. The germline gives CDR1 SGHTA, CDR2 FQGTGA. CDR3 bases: TGTGCCAGCAGCTCCCAAAACATCCCCTACAATGAGCAGTTCTTC. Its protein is CASSSQNIPYNEQFF.

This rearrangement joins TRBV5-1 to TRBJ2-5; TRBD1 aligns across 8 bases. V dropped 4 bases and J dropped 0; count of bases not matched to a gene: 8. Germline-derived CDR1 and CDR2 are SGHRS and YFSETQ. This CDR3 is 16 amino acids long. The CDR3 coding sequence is TGCGCCAGCAGCCCAGGGGGCCGGGGGTACCAAGAGACCCAGTACTTC. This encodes CASSPGGRGYQETQYF.